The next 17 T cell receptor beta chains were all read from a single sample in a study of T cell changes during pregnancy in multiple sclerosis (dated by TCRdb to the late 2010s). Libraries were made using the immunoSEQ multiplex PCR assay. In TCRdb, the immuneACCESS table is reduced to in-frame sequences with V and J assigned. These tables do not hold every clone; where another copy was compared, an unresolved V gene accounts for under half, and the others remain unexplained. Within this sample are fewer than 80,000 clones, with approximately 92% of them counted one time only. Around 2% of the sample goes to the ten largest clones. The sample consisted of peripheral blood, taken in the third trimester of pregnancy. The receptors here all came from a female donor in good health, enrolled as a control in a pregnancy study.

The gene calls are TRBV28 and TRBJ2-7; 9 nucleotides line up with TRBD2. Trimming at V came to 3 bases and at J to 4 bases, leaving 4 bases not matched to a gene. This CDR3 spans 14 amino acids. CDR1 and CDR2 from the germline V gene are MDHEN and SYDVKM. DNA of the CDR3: TGTGCCAGCAGTTTTAGTAGCGGGGGTTACGAGCAGTACTTC. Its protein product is CASSFSSGGYEQYF.

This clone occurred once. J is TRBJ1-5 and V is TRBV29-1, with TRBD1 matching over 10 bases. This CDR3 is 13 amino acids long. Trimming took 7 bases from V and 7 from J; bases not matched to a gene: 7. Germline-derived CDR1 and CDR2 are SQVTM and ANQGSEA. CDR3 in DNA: TGCAGCGCCGGGACAGGGGACGGACAGCCCCAGCATTTT. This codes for CSAGTGDGQPQHF.

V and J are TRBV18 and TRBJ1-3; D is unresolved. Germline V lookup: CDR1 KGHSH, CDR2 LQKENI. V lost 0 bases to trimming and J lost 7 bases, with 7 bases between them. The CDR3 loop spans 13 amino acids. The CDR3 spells CASSPPLGNTIYF. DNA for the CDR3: TGTGCCAGCTCACCACCTCTGGGCAACACCATATATTTT.

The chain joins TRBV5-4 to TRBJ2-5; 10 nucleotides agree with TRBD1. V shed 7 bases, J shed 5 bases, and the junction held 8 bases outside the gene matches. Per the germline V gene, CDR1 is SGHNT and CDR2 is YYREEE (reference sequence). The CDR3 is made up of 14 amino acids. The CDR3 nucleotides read TGTGCCAGCCTCCGACAGGGGGCATTGGAGACCCAGTACTTC. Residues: CASLRQGALETQYF. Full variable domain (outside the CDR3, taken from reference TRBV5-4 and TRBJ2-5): ETGVTQSPTHLIKTRGQQVTLRCSSQSGHNTVSWYQQALGQGPQFIFQYYREEENGRGNFPPRFSGLQFPNYSSELNVNALELDDSALYLCASLRQGALETQYFGPGTRLLVL.

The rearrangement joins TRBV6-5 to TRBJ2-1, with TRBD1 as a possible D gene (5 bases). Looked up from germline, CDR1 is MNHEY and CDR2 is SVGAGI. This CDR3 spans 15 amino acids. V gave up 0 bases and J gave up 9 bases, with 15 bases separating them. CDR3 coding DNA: TGTGCCAGCAGTTACTCGGGGCAGGGCTTAAGTGAGCAGTTCTTC. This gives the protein CASSYSGQGLSEQFF.

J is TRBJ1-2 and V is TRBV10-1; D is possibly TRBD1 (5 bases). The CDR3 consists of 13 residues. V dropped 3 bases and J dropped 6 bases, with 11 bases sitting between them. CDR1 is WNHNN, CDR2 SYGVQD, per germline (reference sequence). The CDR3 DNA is TGCGCCAGCAGTGAACAGGACAAACATGGCTACACCTTC. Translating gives CASSEQDKHGYTF.

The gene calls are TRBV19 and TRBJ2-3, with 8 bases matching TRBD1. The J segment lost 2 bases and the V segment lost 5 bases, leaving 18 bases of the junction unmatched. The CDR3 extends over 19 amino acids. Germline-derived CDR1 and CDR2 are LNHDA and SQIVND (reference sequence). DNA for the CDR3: TGTGCCAGTAGTCCAGGGGGCGGCCCCGTAGAGTCCTTCACAGATACGCAGTATTTT. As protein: CASSPGGGPVESFTDTQYF.

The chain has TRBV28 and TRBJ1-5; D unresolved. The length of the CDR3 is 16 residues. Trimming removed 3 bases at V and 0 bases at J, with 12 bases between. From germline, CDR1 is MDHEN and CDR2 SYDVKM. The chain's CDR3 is CASSFGSLNSNQPQHF. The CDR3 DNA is TGTGCCAGCAGTTTCGGTTCTCTGAATAGCAATCAGCCCCAGCATTTT.

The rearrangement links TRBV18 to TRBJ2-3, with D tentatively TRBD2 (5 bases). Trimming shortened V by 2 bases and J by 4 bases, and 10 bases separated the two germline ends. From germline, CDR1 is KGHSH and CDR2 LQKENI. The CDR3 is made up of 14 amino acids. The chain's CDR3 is CASSPGLAADTQYF. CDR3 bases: TGTGCCAGCTCACCAGGGCTAGCCGCAGATACGCAGTATTTT.

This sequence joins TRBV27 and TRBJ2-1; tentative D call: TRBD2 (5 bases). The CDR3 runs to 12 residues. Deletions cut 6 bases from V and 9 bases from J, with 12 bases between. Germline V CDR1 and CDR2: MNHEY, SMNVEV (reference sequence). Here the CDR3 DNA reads TGTGCCAGCAGCCCTCTCGGACTTGAGCAGTTCTTC. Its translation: CASSPLGLEQFF.

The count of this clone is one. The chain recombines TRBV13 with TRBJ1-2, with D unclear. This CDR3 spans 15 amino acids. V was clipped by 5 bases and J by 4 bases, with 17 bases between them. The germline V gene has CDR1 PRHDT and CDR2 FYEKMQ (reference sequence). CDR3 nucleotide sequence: TGTGCCAGCAGCCACGCCGGGGAGGGAGGCTATGGCTACACCTTC. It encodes CASSHAGEGGYGYTF.

In DNA form, the CDR3 reads TGCAGCGTTGTTGCACTTGGAAACACCATATATTTT. Translating gives CSVVALGNTIYF. The chain joins TRBV29-1 to TRBJ1-3; no clear D gene. Germline CDR1 and CDR2: SQVTM and ANQGSEA. V was clipped by 4 bases and J by 3 bases, with 7 bases between them. The CDR3 runs to 12 residues.

This CDR3 is CASSEGDRGNSPLHF. The CDR3 region has the DNA TGCGCCAGCAGCGAGGGGGACCGAGGGAATTCACCCCTCCACTTT. This chain uses TRBV5-1 with TRBJ1-6, with D maybe TRBD1 (6 bases). Per germline, CDR1 SGHRS and CDR2 YFSETQ. Trimming stripped 4 bases from V and 7 bases from J, with 15 bases between. The CDR3 is 15 amino acids.

The CDR3 here is CASSHRLADRYQPQHF. In DNA form, the CDR3 reads TGCGCCAGCAGTCACCGTCTGGCGGACAGATATCAGCCCCAGCATTTT. This chain joins TRBV23-1 and TRBJ1-5, with D maybe TRBD1 (6 bases). TRBV23-1 qualifies as an ORF whose function is uncertain. There are 16 residues in the CDR3. V was trimmed by 3 bases and J by 5 bases, leaving 17 bases between them.

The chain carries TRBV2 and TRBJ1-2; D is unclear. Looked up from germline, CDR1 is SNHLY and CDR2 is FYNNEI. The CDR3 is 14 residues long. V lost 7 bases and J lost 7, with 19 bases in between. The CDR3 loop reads CASKFGESSGGYTF. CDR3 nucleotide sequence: TGTGCCAGCAAATTTGGGGAGTCGTCGGGTGGCTACACCTTC.

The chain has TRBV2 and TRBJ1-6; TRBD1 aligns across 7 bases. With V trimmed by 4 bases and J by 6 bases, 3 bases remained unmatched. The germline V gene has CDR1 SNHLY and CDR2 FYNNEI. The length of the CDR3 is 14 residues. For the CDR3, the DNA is TGTGCCAGCAGTGCACAGGGGCCTAATTCACCCCTCCACTTT. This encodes CASSAQGPNSPLHF.

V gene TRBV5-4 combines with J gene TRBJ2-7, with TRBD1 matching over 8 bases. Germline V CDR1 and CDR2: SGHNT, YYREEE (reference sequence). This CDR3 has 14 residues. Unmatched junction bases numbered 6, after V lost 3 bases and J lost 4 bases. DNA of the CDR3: TGTGCCAGCAGCTCAATAACAGGGGGTTACGAGCAGTACTTC. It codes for CASSSITGGYEQYF.